This T cell receptor beta chain originates from a study of CD8+ T cells in alopecia areata (dated by TCRdb to the late 2010s). Context from the whole study: Treated patients were enrolled in an open-label pilot trial of oral tofacitinib at 5 to 10 mg twice daily for moderate-to-severe alopecia areata. RNA came from the PAXgene miRNA kit for fixed scalp, the miRNeasy kit for PBMCs, and the RNeasy kit for mouse skin. Biopsies were taken from tofacitinib-treated patients at baseline and again at 4 and 24 weeks into treatment, and several of those patients also had a later scalp biopsy. High-throughput TCRbeta sequencing was used to examine T cell clonal expansion in alopecia areata in both the C3H/HeJ mouse model and human patients. Clonality in the scalp was compared among normal scalp (n=4), patchy alopecia areata scalp (n=8), and alopecia totalis/universalis scalp (n=8). Tofacitinib was administered for 6 to 18 months, and 6 months of follow-up off drug were then conducted to assess delayed response and recurrence. On the human side, TCRbeta sequencing was run on scalp tissue and on sorted CD4+ and CD8+ peripheral blood T cells from healthy controls and from alopecia areata patients with either patchy or totalis/universalis disease. immunoSEQ multiplex PCR using 35 Vbeta forward primers and 13 Jbeta reverse primers was used to amplify TCRbeta CDR3 regions. The paper's findings and limits, for the study overall: Compared with mice, TCR sequences shared between patients were less clear, possibly partly because of HLA diversity across the patient population. Compared with normal scalp, lesional scalp had higher clonality and more expanded CD8+ clones, particularly in alopecia totalis/universalis, a pattern that suggests antigenic drive. Unlike mouse skin, where gammadelta T cells dominate, normal human skin contains resident alphabeta T cells that get sequenced too, which complicates analysis of the scalp TCR repertoire.

V was cut back by 3 bases and J by 3 bases, leaving a gap of 12 bases between them. The CDR3 starts with the cysteine, ends with the phenylalanine, and has 14 residues. Kept here is only the CDR3 DNA, which spans 42 bases and is read in frame from base 1. The germline V gene encodes CDR1 MGHDK and CDR2 SYGVNS. As for this clone: The specificity of this receptor is unknown. It has no much larger one-base neighbor in the sample; base qualities were not kept.

Peripheral blood and lesional scalp punch biopsies were obtained from patients with alopecia areata. PBMCs were isolated by density centrifugation and stained for CD3, CD4 and CD8, after which CD4+ and CD8+ T cells were sorted on a FACSAria. Receptor libraries were prepared by the immunoSEQ multiplex PCR assay. RNA was extracted from all samples and reverse transcribed into cDNA, which served as template for TCR sequencing. SuperScript III was used to make first-strand cDNA, primed with a 2:1 mix of oligo-dT and random hexamers. A synthetic immune receptor repertoire was used to assess amplification bias, and residual bias was removed computationally. Regarding the original processing steps: Raw reads were preprocessed for error removal, and CDR3 was defined according to IMGT conventions as running from the conserved cysteine to phenylalanine. Clonality was calculated as 1 minus Shannon entropy normalized by log2 of the number of productive unique TCRs. CD4 or CD8 identity of scalp clones was inferred by cross-referencing scalp TCRbeta sequences with sorted blood CD4 and CD8 repertoires. The immuneACCESS repertoire file appears here via TCRdb, limited to in-frame rearrangements. These files lack a portion of the clones; in checked studies, under half of the deficit traces to unresolved V genes, and the cause of the others is not known. For V, J and clone size, that table is used; D and trimming come from the DNA. The sample table records 90,000 to 100,000 clones; 41% of these occur just once. The ten most abundant clones make up 1% to 1.5% of the sample.

The chain is encoded by TRBV25-1 joined to TRBJ2-7; the D gene remains uncertain. Sequences were obtained from CD4+ T cells sorted from blood. The sequence came from a human donor with alopecia areata. The nucleotide sequence reads as follows: TGTGCCAGCAGTGATCCCAGTGCAAGCTACGAGCAGTACTTC. It translates to CASSDPSASYEQYF.